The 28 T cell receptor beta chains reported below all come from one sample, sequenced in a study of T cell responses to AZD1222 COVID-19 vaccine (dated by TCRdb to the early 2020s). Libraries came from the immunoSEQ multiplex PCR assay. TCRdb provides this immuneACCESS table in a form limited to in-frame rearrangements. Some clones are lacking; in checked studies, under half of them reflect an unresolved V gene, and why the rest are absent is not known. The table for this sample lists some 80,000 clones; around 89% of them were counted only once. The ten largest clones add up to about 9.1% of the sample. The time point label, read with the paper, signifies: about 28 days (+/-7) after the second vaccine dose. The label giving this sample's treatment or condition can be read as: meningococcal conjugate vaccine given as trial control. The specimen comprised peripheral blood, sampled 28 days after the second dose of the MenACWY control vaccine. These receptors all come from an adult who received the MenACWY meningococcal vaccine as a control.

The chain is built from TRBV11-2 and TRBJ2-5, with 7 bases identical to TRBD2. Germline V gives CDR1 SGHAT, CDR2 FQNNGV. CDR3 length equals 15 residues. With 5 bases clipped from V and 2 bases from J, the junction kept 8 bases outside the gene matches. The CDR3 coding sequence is TGTGCCAGCAGCGACACGGGACTACCTCAAGAGACCCAGTACTTC. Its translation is CASSDTGLPQETQYF. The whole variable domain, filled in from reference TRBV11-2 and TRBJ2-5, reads EAGVAQSPRYKIIEKRQSVAFWCNPISGHATLYWYQQILGQGPKLLIQFQNNGVVDDSQLPKDRFSAERLKGVDSTLKIQPAKLEDSAVYLCASSDTGLPQETQYFGPGTRLLVL.

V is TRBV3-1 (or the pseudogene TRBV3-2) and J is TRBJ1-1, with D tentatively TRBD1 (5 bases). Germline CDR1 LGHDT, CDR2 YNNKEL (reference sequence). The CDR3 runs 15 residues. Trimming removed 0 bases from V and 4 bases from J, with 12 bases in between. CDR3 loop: CASSQDGHRSTEAFF. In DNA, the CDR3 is TGTGCCAGCAGCCAAGACGGACACCGAAGCACTGAAGCTTTCTTT.

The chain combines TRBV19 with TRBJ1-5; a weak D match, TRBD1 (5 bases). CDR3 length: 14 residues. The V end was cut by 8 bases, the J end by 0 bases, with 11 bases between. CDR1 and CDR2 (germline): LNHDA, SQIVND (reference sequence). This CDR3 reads CASSQDSSNQPQHF. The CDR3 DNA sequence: TGTGCCAGTTCACAGGATTCTAGCAATCAGCCCCAGCATTTT.

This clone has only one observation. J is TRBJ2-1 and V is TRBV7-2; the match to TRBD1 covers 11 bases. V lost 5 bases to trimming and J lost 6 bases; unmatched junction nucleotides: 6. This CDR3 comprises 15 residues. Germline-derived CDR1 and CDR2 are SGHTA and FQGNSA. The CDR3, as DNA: TGTGCCAGCAGCCTGGGACAGGGGGGAGTCAATGAGCAGTTCTTC. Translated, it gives CASSLGQGGVNEQFF.

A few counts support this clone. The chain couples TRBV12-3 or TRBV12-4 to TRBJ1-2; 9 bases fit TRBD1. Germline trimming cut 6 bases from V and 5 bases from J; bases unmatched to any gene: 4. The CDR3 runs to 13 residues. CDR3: CASRGQGGYGYTF. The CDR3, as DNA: TGTGCCAGCAGGGGACAGGGAGGGTATGGCTACACCTTC.

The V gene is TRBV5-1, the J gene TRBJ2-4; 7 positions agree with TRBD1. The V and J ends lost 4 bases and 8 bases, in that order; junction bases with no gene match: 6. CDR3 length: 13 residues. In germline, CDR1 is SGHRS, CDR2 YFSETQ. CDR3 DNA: TGCGCCAGCAGCACACAGGGGACAGACATTCAGTACTTC. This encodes CASSTQGTDIQYF.

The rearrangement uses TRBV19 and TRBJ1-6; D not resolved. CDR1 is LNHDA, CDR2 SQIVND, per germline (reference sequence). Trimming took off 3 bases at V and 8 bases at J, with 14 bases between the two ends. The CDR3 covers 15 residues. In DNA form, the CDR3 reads TGTGCCAGTAGTATGTTTTGGGGAGGTGATTCACCCCTCCACTTT. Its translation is CASSMFWGGDSPLHF. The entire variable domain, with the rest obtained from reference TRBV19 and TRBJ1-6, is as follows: DGGITQSPKYLFRKEGQNVTLSCEQNLNHDAMYWYRQDPGQGLRLIYYSQIVNDFQKGDIAEGYSVSREKKESFPLTVTSAQKNPTAFYLCASSMFWGGDSPLHFGNGTRLTVT.

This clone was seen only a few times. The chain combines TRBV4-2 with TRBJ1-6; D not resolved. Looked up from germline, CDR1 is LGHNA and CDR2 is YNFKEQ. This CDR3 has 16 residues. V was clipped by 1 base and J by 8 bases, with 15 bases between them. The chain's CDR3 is CASSQVGSFPDSPLHF. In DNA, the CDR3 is TGTGCCAGCAGCCAAGTGGGCAGTTTCCCTGATTCACCCCTCCACTTT.

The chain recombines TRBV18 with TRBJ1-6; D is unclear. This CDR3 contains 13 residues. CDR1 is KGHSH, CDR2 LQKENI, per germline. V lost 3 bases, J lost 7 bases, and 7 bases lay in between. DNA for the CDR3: TGTGCCAGCTCACCGGAAGGAAATTCACCCCTCCACTTT. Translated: CASSPEGNSPLHF.

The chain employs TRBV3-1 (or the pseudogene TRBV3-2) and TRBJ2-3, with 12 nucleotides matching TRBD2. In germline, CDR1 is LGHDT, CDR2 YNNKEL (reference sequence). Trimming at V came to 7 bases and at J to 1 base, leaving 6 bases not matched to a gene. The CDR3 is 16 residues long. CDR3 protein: CASMNTSGGRTDTQYF. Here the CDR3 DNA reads TGTGCCAGCATGAATACTAGCGGGGGGCGCACAGATACGCAGTATTTT.

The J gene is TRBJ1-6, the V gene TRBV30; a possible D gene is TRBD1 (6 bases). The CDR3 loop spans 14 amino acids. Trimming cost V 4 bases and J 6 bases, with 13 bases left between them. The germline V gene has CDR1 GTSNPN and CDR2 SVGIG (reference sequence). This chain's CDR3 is CAWTLGGANSPLHF. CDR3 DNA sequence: TGTGCCTGGACCCTGGGGGGGGCTAATTCACCCCTCCACTTT.

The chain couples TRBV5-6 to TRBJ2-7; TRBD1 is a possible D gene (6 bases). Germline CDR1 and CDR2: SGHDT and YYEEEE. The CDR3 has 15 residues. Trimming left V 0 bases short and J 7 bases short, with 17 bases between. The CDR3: CASSLAPDSLQEQYF. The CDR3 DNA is TGTGCCAGCAGCTTGGCCCCGGACAGTCTGCAAGAGCAGTACTTC. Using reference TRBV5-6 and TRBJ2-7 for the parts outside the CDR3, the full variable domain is DAGVTQSPTHLIKTRGQQVTLRCSPKSGHDTVSWYQQALGQGPQFIFQYYEEEERQRGNFPDRFSGHQFPNYSSELNVNALLLGDSALYLCASSLAPDSLQEQYFGPGTRLTVT.

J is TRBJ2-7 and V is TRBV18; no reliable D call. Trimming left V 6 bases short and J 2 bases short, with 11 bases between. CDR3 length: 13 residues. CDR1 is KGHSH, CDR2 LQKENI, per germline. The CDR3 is CASSPTRTYEQYF. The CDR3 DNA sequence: TGTGCCAGCTCCCCGACACGGACCTACGAGCAGTACTTC.

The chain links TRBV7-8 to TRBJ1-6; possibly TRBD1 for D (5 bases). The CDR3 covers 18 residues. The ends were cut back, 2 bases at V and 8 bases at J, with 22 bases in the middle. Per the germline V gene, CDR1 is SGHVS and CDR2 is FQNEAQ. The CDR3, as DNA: TGTGCCAGCAGCTTACGAAGTACTACCCGGGGGAACGATTCACCCCTCCACTTT. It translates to CASSLRSTTRGNDSPLHF.

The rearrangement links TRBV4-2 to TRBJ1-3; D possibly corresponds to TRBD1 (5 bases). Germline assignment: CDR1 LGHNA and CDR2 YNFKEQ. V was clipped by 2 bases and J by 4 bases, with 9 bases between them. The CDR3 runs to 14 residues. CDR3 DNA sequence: TGTGCCAGCAGCCAATCAGGGTTGGGAAACACCATATATTTT. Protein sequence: CASSQSGLGNTIYF.

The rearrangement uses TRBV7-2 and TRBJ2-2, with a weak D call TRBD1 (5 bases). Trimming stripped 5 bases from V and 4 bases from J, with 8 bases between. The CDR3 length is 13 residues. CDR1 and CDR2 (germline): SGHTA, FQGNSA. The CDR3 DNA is TGTGCCAGCAGCCCGCAGGGCACCGGGGAGCTGTTTTTT. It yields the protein CASSPQGTGELFF. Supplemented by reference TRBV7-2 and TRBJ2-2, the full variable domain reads GAGVSQSPSNKVTEKGKDVELRCDPISGHTALYWYRQSLGQGLEFLIYFQGNSAPDKSGLPSDRFSAERTGGSVSTLTIQRTQQEDSAVYLCASSPQGTGELFFGEGSRLTVL.

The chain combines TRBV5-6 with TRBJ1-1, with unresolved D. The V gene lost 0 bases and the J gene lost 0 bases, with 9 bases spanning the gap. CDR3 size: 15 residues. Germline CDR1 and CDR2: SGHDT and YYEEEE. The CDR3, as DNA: TGTGCCAGCAGCTTGGACCACAGAATGAACACTGAAGCTTTCTTT. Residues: CASSLDHRMNTEAFF.

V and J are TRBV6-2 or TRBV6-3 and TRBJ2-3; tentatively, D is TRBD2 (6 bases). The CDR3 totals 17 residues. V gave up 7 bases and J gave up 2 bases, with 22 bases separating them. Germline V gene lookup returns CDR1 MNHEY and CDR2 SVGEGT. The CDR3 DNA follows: TGTGCCAGCACCCCTCAGCGGGTGGGCCGGTACACAGATACGCAGTATTTT. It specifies CASTPQRVGRYTDTQYF.

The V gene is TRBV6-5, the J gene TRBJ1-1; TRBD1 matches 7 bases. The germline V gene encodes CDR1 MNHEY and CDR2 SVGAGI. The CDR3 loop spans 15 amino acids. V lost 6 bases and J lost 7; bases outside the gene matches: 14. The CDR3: CASRSGYNRGGEAFF. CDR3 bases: TGTGCCAGCAGGTCCGGCTACAACAGGGGAGGTGAAGCTTTCTTT.

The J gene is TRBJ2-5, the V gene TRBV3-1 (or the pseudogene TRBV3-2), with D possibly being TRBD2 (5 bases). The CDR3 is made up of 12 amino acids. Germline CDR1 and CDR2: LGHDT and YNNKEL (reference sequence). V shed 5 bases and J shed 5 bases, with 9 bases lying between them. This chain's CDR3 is CASSSRGETQYF. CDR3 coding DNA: TGTGCCAGCAGCTCCCGAGGGGAGACCCAGTACTTC.

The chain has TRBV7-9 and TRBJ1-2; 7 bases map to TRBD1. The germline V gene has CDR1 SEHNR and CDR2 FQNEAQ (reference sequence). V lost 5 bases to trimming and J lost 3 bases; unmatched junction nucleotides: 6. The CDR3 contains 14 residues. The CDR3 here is CASSLGTDDYGYTF. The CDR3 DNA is TGTGCCAGCAGCCTTGGGACAGATGACTATGGCTACACCTTC.

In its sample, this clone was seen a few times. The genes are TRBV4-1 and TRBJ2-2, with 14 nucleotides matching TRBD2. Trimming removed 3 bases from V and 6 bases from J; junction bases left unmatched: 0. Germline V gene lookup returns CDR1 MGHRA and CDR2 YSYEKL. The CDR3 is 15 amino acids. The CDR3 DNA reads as TGCGCCAGCAGCCAGACTAGCGGGGGGGCCGGGGAGCTGTTTTTT. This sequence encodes CASSQTSGGAGELFF.

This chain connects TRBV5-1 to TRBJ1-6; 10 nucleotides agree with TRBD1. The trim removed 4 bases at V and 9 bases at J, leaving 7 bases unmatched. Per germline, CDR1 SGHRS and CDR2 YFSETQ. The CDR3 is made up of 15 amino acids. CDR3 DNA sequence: TGCGCCAGCAGCCCGGGGACAGGGGAAAGTTCACCCCTCCACTTT. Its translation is CASSPGTGESSPLHF.

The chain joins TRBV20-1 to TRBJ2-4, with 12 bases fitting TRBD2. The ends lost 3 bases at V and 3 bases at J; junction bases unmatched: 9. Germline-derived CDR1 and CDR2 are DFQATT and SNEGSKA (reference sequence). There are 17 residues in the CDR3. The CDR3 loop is CSASALAGGPGKNIQYF. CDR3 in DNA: TGCAGTGCTAGTGCCCTAGCGGGGGGGCCGGGCAAAAACATTCAGTACTTC.

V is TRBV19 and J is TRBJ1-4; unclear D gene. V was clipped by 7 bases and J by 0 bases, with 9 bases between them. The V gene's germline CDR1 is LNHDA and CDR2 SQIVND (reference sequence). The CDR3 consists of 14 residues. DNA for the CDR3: TGTGCCAGTACCACACAGCCAACTAATGAAAAACTGTTTTTT. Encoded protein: CASTTQPTNEKLFF. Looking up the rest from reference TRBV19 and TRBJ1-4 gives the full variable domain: DGGITQSPKYLFRKEGQNVTLSCEQNLNHDAMYWYRQDPGQGLRLIYYSQIVNDFQKGDIAEGYSVSREKKESFPLTVTSAQKNPTAFYLCASTTQPTNEKLFFGSGTQLSVL.

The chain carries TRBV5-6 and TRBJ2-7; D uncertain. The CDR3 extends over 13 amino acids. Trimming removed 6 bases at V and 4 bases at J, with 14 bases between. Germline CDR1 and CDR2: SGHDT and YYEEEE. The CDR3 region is CASTLGGAYEQYF. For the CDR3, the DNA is TGTGCCAGCACCCTCGGCGGTGCTTACGAGCAGTACTTC.

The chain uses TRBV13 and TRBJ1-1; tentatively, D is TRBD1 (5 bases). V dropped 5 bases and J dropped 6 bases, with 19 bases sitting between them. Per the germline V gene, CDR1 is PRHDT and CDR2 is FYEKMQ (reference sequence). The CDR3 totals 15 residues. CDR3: CASSHYMEGWAEAFF. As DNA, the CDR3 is TGTGCCAGCAGCCATTATATGGAGGGGTGGGCTGAAGCTTTCTTT.

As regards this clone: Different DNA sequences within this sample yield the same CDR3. CDR3 loop: CASSQDLAGGYNEQFF. DNA for the CDR3: TGTGCCAGCAGCCAGGACCTAGCGGGGGGATACAATGAGCAGTTCTTC. This sequence joins TRBV3-1 (or the pseudogene TRBV3-2) and TRBJ2-1, with 11 nucleotides matching TRBD2. This CDR3 region has 16 residues. Germline CDR1 LGHDT, CDR2 YNNKEL (reference sequence). J lost 4 bases, V lost 3 bases, and 5 bases had no gene match.